The source of this TCR beta chain is a study of CD8+ T cells in alopecia areata. Study summary: Treated patients were dosed with oral tofacitinib, taking 5 to 10 mg twice daily. Study observations and caveats: On tofacitinib, scalp and blood still held many of the expanded lesional clones. Higher clonality than in normal scalp was seen in lesional scalp, especially alopecia totalis/universalis.

This sample's treatment: oral pan-JAK inhibitor, 5-10 mg twice daily. Peripheral blood and lesional scalp punch biopsies came from alopecia areata patients. In each case, RNA was isolated and then reverse transcribed into cDNA as the sequencing template. Clones were sequenced by immunoSEQ multiplex PCR, and TCRdb holds only the in-frame ones, with some missing. The table includes about 140,000 clones, nearly 55% detected once. The CDR3 is made up of 14 amino acids. V was cut by 5 bases and J by 5 bases, with 16 bases left in between. From germline, CDR1 is MNHEY and CDR2 SMNVEV (reference sequence). A word on this clone: The target antigen is unknown.

The sequence was collected from a human donor with alopecia areata. The chain carries TRBV27 and TRBJ2-7, with D perhaps matching TRBD2 (6 bases). The sequencing used CD8+ T cells sorted from blood, collected at week 4, from a patient treated with tofacitinib. The CDR3 spells CASSPIGGLDEQYF. CDR3 bases: TGTGCCAGCAGTCCTATCGGGGGTTTGGACGAGCAGTACTTC.